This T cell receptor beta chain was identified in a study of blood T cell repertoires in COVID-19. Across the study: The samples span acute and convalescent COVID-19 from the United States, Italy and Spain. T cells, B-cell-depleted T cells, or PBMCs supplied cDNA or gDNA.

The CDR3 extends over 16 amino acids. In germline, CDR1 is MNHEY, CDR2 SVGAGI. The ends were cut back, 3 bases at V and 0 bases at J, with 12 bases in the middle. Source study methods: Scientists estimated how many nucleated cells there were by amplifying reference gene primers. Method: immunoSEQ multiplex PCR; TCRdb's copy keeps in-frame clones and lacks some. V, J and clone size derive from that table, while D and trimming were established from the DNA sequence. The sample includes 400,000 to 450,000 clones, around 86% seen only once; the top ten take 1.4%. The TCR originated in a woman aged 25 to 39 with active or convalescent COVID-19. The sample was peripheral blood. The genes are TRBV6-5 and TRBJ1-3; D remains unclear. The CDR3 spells CASSYGQVYSGNTIYF. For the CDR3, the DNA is TGTGCCAGCAGTTATGGGCAGGTCTACTCTGGAAACACCATATATTTT.